Described below is a single T cell receptor beta chain sequence and its context. These data originate in a study of blood T cell repertoires in COVID-19. Across the study: The samples span acute and convalescent COVID-19 from the United States, Italy and Spain.

This CDR3 comprises 15 residues. Germline CDR1 SGHTA, CDR2 FQGTGA. Trimming shortened V by 2 bases and J by 8 bases, and 16 bases separated the two germline ends. Only in-frame clones appear in the TCRdb table, and some are missing; sequencing was by immunoSEQ multiplex PCR. The profile shows roughly 140,000 clones, over 75% of them singletons. Sequencing was performed on peripheral blood. The genes are TRBV7-3 and TRBJ2-1, with D tentatively TRBD1 (5 bases). The clonotype comes from a woman aged 55-70 years with COVID-19, enrolled during active disease. DNA of the CDR3: TGTGCCAGCAGCTTAGGGCAGGGTCGTGTCGATGAGCAGTTCTTC. It encodes CASSLGQGRVDEQFF.